This TCR beta chain originates from a study of blood T cell repertoires in COVID-19 (dated by TCRdb to about 2020). Regarding the research as a whole: Samples covering the acute and convalescent phases of COVID-19 were provided by collaborators in the United States, Italy and Spain. The prospective study material was composed of cDNA or gDNA derived from T cells, B-cell-depleted T cells, or PBMCs. Subjects who had been exposed to COVID-19, were actively infected with it, or had recovered from it provided the deeply sampled blood TCRbeta repertoires that made up the dataset. A freely available public database, intended as a resource for researchers studying the immune response to SARS-CoV-2, is where the repertoires were released. Samples were obtained from the ongoing ImmuneRACE study (first 160 participants) and from 1,200 or so subjects provided by 6 global collaborators. Sample metadata almost always included a de-identified subject ID, COVID-19 status, age in years and sex. Where available, HLA class I and class II types were taken from metadata supplied by the sample provider and were not determined by assay-based typing.

As concerns this clone: Its binding antigen is unknown. No base-level quality is on record; no much larger clone is a single base apart.

TCRbeta CDR3 regions were amplified from genomic DNA using the immunoSEQ Assay, a bias-controlled multiplex PCR. Turning to the authors' computational methods: Within the assay, amplification of reference gene primers was used to estimate how many nucleated cells each sample contained. Sequence reads were collapsed and filtered to measure the absolute abundance of every unique TCRbeta CDR3 rearrangement. For each sample, productive Simpson clonality was calculated by taking the square root of Simpson's diversity index across productive rearrangements. TCRdb provides this immuneACCESS table in a form limited to in-frame rearrangements. Some clones are lacking; in checked studies, under half of them reflect an unresolved V gene, and why the rest are absent is not known. V, J and clone size are those of that table, while D and trimming were read from the DNA. The sample table contains about 82,000 clones; only one count was recorded for just under 85% of them. The ten largest clones take up over 15% of the sample.

Whole blood was collected in K2EDTA tubes by collaborating institutions according to the institutions' own protocols. For TCRbeta analysis, collaborators shipped samples as frozen whole blood, isolated PBMCs, or DNA extracted from either of those sample types. The trim is 2 bases for V and 6 bases for J, with a gap of 12 bases between the germline ends. The germline V gene yields SGHRS for CDR1 and YFSETQ for CDR2. The CDR3, from cysteine to phenylalanine, totals 14 residues. Solely the CDR3 DNA is kept, with 42 bases framed from the first base. Overall study results and their limits: The quantity of clinical and demographic metadata differed by source and by participant and was supplied without curation.

The chain is encoded by TRBV5-1 joined to TRBJ2-1, and perhaps TRBD2 as D gene, on 5 matching bases. Sequencing used peripheral blood. The sequence came from a man older than 75 with active or convalescent COVID-19. Here the CDR3 is given as CASSLTSVPNEQFF. The nucleotide sequence is TGCGCCAGCAGCTTAACTAGTGTCCCCAATGAGCAGTTCTTC.